Following are 14 T cell receptor beta chains from one sample sequenced in a study of metastatic and nonmetastatic thyroid tumors (dated by TCRdb to about 2020). None of the patients had been given any treatment before thyroid surgery. The library was obtained by PCR. TCRdb names Illumina HiSeq 4000 as the instrument used. TCRdb cleaned the public reads at Q25 with fastp, built clones with MiXCR and kept in-frame beta chains. The sample profile shows tens of thousands of clones; 20% to 25% of them were found once. The ten biggest clones cover around two fifths of the sample. Sample: blood. The receptor set was obtained from a female donor with papillary thyroid cancer or a benign thyroid nodule (not recorded which). Some clones in this sample may be carry-over from other donors' samples.

CDR3 DNA sequence: TGTGCCAGCAGCGATTTTAACAGGGAGGGTCAGCCCCAGCATTTT. Encoded protein: CASSDFNREGQPQHF. The chain couples TRBV5-8 to TRBJ1-5; D perhaps matches TRBD1 (6 bases). Trimming pared 4 bases from V and 6 bases from J, leaving 17 bases between. The CDR3 contains 15 residues. Germline V lookup: CDR1 SGHTS, CDR2 YDEGEE.

In its sample, this clone was seen many times. The junction does not match germline at one end; this may be a read error. The chain recombines TRBV10-2 with TRBJ2-7; 8 bases are shared with TRBD1. The CDR3 covers 14 residues. CDR1 and CDR2 (germline): WSHSY, SAAADI. The CDR3 region has the DNA TGCGCCGGCAGTTGGGACAGGACCTCCTACGAGCAGCACTTC. It encodes CAGSWDRTSYEQHF.

Comment on this clone: Given a much more abundant clone one base away, this may be a read error. This sample also contains other DNA sequences that code for the same CDR3. This chain joins TRBV5-4 and TRBJ1-4; tentatively, D is TRBD1 (5 bases). Germline CDR1 and CDR2: SGHNT and YYREEE (reference sequence). This CDR3 is 15 amino acids long. The CDR3 sequence: CASSLGKGSGEKLFF. CDR3 coding DNA: TGTGCCAGCAGCTTGGGGAAGGGGTCGGGTGAAAAACTTTTTTTT. Using reference TRBV5-4 and TRBJ1-4 for the parts outside the CDR3, the full variable domain is ETGVTQSPTHLIKTRGQQVTLRCSSQSGHNTVSWYQQALGQGPQFIFQYYREEENGRGNFPPRFSGLQFPNYSSELNVNALELDDSALYLCASSLGKGSGEKLFFGSGTQLSVL.

Many counts were recorded for this clone. A much larger clonotype is one base distant, so this may be a read error. The chain joins TRBV28 to TRBJ2-5, with 7 bases that match TRBD1. This CDR3 spans 15 amino acids. Germline loops: CDR1 MDHEN, CDR2 SYDVKM. The CDR3 DNA reads as TGTACCAGCAGTATAAAGGACAGGTTGGGGGAGACCCAGTACTTC. Translated, it gives CTSSIKDRLGETQYF.

This clone has a handful of counts. The chain combines TRBV7-9 with TRBJ1-2; D is unresolved. Germline V lookup: CDR1 SEHNR, CDR2 FQNEAQ (reference sequence). The germline V and J ends were trimmed by 2 bases and 6 bases, with 10 bases remaining between them. The CDR3 covers 13 residues. This CDR3 reads CASSLPVSNGYTF. The CDR3 nucleotides read TGTGCCAGCAGCTTACCAGTTTCTAATGGCTACACCTTC.

The table lists this clone with many counts. This chain links TRBV4-1 with TRBJ2-3, with D maybe TRBD2 (6 bases). Germline V gene lookup returns CDR1 MGHRA and CDR2 YSYEKL. The CDR3 is made up of 14 amino acids. Trimming shortened V by 9 bases and J by 0 bases, and 13 bases separated the two germline ends. The CDR3 coding sequence is TGCGCCAGTGAAGCTAGCGCGAGCACAGATACGCAGTATTTT. This codes for CASEASASTDTQYF.

The V call is TRBV18, the J call TRBJ1-1; D is ambiguous. V shed 0 bases and J shed 1 base, with 9 bases lying between them. The germline gives CDR1 KGHSH, CDR2 LQKENI. This CDR3 region has 15 residues. The DNA for the CDR3 is TGTGCCAGCTCACCACCAGCCAAGAGGAACACTGAAGCTTTCTTT. This codes for CASSPPAKRNTEAFF.

This clone was detected only a few times. The sample has other DNA sequences that encode this CDR3 too. The CDR3 region is CASRPSGDTGELFF. The CDR3, as DNA: TGTGCCAGCCGCCCCTCAGGGGACACCGGGGAGCTGTTTTTT. The V gene is TRBV3-1, the J gene TRBJ2-2; D possibly corresponds to TRBD1 (6 bases). The germline gives CDR1 LGHDT, CDR2 YNNKEL (reference sequence). The CDR3 runs to 14 residues. The germline V and J ends were trimmed by 8 bases and 3 bases, with 13 bases remaining between them.

This clone has at least ten counts. This chain connects TRBV20-1 to TRBJ1-3; no clear D gene. CDR1 and CDR2 from the germline V gene are DFQATT and SNEGSKA (reference sequence). The CDR3 consists of 15 residues. Deletions cut 2 bases from V and 2 bases from J, with 13 bases between. DNA of the CDR3: TGCAGTGCTAGACTGAAGGTGGCTCCTGGAAACACCATATATTTT. It yields the protein CSARLKVAPGNTIYF.

This chain connects TRBV18 to TRBJ2-1; D remains unclear. Germline CDR1 reads KGHSH; CDR2 reads LQKENI. The CDR3 covers 15 residues. The V gene lost 0 bases and the J gene lost 0 bases, with 6 bases spanning the gap. The CDR3: CASSPPSSSYNEQFF. The CDR3 DNA is TGTGCCAGCTCACCACCTTCCAGCTCCTACAATGAGCAGTTCTTC.

The V call is TRBV28, the J call TRBJ2-1; no reliable D call. V lost 10 bases to trimming and J lost 0 bases, with 13 bases between them. CDR3 length: 14 amino acids. From germline, CDR1 is MDHEN and CDR2 SYDVKM. The chain's CDR3 is CATTSTGSYNEQFF. The CDR3 DNA is TGTGCCACCACCTCCACGGGCTCCTACAATGAGCAGTTCTTC.

This clone has at least ten counts. V is TRBV12-3 or TRBV12-4 and J is TRBJ1-2, with D maybe TRBD1 (5 bases). CDR3 length: 12 amino acids. Trimming removed 4 bases at V and 8 bases at J, with 11 bases between. CDR3 nucleotides: TGTGCCAGCAGTTGGGGGACGGAGGGCTACACCTTC. Protein product: CASSWGTEGYTF.

This clone turned up a few times. V gene TRBV30 combines with J gene TRBJ1-6, with D unclear. The CDR3 runs to 15 residues. The V and J ends lost 4 bases and 11 bases respectively, with 21 bases between them. Germline V gene data show CDR1 as GTSNPN and CDR2 as SVGIG (reference sequence). The CDR3 bases are TGTGCCTGGAAACGATATTCGACCACAACTCCACCCCTCCACTTT. It specifies CAWKRYSTTTPPLHF.

This clone showed up many times. DNA for the CDR3: TGTGCCAGCAGCCGACAAGTGAACACTGAAGCTTTCTTT. Translated: CASSRQVNTEAFF. The chain is built from TRBV3-1 and TRBJ1-1; unclear D gene. V gave up 4 bases and J gave up 0 bases, with 6 bases separating them. This CDR3 comprises 13 residues. The germline CDR1 and CDR2 sequences are LGHDT and YNNKEL (reference sequence).